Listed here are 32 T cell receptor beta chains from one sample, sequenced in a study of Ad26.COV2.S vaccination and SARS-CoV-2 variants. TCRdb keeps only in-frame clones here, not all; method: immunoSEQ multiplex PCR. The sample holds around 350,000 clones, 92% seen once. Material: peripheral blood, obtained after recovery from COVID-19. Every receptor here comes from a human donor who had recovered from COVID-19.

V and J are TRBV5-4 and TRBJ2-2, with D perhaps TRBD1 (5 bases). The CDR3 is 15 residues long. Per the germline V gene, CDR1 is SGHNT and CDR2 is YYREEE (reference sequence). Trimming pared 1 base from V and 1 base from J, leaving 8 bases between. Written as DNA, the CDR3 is TGTGCCAGCAGCTTGAAGGGGCAGAACACCGGGGAGCTGTTTTTT. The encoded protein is CASSLKGQNTGELFF.

This chain's CDR3 is CATSRDNRATNEKLFF. DNA of the CDR3: TGTGCCACCAGCAGAGATAATAGGGCAACTAATGAAAAACTGTTTTTT. V gene TRBV15 combines with J gene TRBJ1-4; D is ambiguous. The CDR3 has 16 residues. CDR1 LNHNV and CDR2 YYDKDF come from the germline V gene (reference sequence). Between the trimmed V and J ends, which lost 0 bases and 0 bases, there was a span of 8 bases.

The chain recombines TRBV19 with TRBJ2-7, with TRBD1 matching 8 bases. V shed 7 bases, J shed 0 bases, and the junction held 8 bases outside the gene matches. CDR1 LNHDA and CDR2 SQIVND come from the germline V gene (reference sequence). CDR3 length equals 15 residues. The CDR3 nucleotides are TGTGCCAGTAACCCGACAGGGGCTTTCTCCTACGAGCAGTACTTC. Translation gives CASNPTGAFSYEQYF.

Here the CDR3 DNA reads TGTGCCAGCAGATCAACACCGCAAACTGAAGCTTTCTTT. It encodes CASRSTPQTEAFF. The chain couples TRBV6-6 to TRBJ1-1, with D unclear. CDR1 is MNHNY and CDR2 is SVGAGI in the germline V gene (reference sequence). Deletions cut 6 bases from V and 5 bases from J, with 13 bases between. The CDR3 is 13 amino acids.

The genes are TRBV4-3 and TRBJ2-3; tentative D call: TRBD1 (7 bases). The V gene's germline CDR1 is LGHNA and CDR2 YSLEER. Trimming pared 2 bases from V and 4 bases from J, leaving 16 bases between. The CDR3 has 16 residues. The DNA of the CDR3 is TGCGCCAGCAGCCAATCCCCAGGGGGGCAAGCAGATACGCAGTATTTT. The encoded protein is CASSQSPGGQADTQYF.

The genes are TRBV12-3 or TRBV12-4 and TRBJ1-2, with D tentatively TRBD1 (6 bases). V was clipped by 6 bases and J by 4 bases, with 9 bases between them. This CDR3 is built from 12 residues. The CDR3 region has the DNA TGTGCCAGCAGGGGGGCTATCTATGGCTACACCTTC. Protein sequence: CASRGAIYGYTF.

The CDR3 sequence: CASSPYRDEQYF. The CDR3 DNA is TGTGCCAGCAGTCCTTACAGGGACGAGCAGTACTTC. The rearrangement joins TRBV2 to TRBJ2-7; the D gene is possibly TRBD1 (6 bases). In germline, CDR1 is SNHLY, CDR2 FYNNEI. The CDR3 is made up of 12 amino acids. V was trimmed by 5 bases and J by 5 bases, leaving 10 bases between them.

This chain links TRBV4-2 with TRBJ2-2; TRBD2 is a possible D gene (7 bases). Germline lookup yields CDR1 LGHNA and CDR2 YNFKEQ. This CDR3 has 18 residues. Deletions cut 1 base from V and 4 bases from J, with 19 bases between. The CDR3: CASSQALGGGLSTGELFF. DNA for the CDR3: TGTGCCAGCAGCCAAGCCTTAGGGGGGGGCTTAAGCACCGGGGAGCTGTTTTTT.

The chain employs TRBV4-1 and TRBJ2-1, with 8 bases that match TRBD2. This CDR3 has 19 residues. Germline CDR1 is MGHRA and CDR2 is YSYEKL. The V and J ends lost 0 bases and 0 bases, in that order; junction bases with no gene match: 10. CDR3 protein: CASSQDFQRGPRSYNEQFF. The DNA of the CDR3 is TGCGCCAGCAGCCAAGATTTCCAGCGGGGGCCTCGCTCCTACAATGAGCAGTTCTTC.

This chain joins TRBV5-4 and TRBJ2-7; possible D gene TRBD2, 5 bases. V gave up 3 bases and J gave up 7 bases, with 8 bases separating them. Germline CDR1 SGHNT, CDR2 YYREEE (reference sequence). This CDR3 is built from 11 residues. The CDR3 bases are TGTGCCAGCAGCTCCCGGACTGAGCAGTACTTC. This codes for CASSSRTEQYF.

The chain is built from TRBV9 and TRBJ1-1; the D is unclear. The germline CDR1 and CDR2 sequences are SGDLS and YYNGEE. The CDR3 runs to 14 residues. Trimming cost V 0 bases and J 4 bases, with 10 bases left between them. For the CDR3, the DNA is TGTGCCAGCAGCGTAGGAGAGGGAGGCACTGAAGCTTTCTTT. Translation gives CASSVGEGGTEAFF.

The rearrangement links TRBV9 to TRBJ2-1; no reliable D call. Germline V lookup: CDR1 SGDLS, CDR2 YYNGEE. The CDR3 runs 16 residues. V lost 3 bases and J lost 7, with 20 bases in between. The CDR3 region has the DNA TGTGCCAGCAGCGGTATCCGGAACCCAGTTGGGAATGAGCAGTTCTTC. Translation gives CASSGIRNPVGNEQFF. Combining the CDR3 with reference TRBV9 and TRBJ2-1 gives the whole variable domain DSGVTQTPKHLITATGQRVTLRCSPRSGDLSVYWYQQSLDQGLQFLIQYYNGEERAKGNILERFSAQQFPDLHSELNLSSLELGDSALYFCASSGIRNPVGNEQFFGPGTRLTVL.

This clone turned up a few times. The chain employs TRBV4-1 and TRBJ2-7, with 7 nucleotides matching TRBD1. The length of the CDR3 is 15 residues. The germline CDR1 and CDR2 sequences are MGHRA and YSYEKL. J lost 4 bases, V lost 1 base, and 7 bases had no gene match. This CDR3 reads CASSQGQGQGYEQYF. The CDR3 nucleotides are TGCGCCAGCAGCCAAGGACAGGGCCAGGGGTACGAGCAGTACTTC.

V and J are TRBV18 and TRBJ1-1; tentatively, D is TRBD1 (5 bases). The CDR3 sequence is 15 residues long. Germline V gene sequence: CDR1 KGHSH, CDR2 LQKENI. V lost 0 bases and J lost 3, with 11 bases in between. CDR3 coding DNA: TGTGCCAGCTCACCACCGGGGCAGATATACACTGAAGCTTTCTTT. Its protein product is CASSPPGQIYTEAFF.

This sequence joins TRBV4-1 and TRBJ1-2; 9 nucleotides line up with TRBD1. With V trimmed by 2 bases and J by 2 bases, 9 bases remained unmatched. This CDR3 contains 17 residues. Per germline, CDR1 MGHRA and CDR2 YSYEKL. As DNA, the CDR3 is TGCGCCAGCAGCCAACCACTCAGGGACAGGGTGAACTATGGCTACACCTTC. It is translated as CASSQPLRDRVNYGYTF.

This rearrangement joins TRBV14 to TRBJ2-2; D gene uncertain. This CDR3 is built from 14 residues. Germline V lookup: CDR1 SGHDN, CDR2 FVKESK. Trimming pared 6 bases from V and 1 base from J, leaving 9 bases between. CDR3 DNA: TGTGCCAGCAGGGTCGACGTGAACACCGGGGAGCTGTTTTTT. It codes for CASRVDVNTGELFF.

Here the CDR3 reads CASSQDQGWRGAFF. Written as DNA, the CDR3 is TGTGCCAGCAGCCAAGATCAGGGGTGGAGGGGAGCTTTCTTT. The chain couples TRBV14 to TRBJ1-1; perhaps TRBD1 as D (6 bases). CDR1 is SGHDN, CDR2 FVKESK, per germline. The V and J ends lost 0 bases and 10 bases respectively, with 15 bases between them. The CDR3 loop spans 14 amino acids.

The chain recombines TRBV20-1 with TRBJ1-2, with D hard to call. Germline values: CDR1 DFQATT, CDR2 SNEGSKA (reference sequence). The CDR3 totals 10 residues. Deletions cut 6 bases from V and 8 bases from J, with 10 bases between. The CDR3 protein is CSAKAGGYTF. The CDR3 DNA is TGCAGTGCCAAAGCGGGAGGCTACACCTTC.

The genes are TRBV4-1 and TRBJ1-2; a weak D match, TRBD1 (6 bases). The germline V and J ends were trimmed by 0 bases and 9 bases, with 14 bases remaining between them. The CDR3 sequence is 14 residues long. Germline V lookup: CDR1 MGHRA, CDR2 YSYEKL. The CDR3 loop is CASSQDVQGRSYTF. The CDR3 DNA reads TGCGCCAGCAGCCAAGATGTACAGGGTCGGAGCTACACCTTC.

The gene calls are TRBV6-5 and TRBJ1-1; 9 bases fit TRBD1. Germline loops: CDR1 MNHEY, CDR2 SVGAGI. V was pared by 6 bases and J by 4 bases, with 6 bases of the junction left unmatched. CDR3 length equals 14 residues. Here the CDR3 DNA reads TGTGCCAGCAGGTCCGGGACAGGGATCACTGAAGCTTTCTTT. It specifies CASRSGTGITEAFF.

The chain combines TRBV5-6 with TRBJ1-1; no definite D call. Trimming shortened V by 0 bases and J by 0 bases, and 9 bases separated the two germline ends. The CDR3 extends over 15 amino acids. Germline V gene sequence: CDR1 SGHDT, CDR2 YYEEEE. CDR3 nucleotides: TGTGCCAGCAGCTTGGGAAGTAGAGTGAACACTGAAGCTTTCTTT. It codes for CASSLGSRVNTEAFF.

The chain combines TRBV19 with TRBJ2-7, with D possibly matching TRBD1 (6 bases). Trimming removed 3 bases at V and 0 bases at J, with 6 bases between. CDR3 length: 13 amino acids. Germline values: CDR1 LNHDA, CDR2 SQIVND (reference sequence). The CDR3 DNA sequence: TGTGCCAGTAGTATGGACAGCTCCTACGAGCAGTACTTC. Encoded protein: CASSMDSSYEQYF.

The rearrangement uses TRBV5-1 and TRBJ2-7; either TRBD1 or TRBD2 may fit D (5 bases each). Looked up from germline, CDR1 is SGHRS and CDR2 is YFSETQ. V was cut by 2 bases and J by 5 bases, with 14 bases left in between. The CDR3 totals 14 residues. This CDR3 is CASSLGTSSNEQYF. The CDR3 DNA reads TGCGCCAGCAGCTTAGGGACGAGCAGCAACGAGCAGTACTTC. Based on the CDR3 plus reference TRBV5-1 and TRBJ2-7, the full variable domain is KAGVTQTPRYLIKTRGQQVTLSCSPISGHRSVSWYQQTPGQGLQFLFEYFSETQRNKGNFPGRFSGRQFSNSRSEMNVSTLELGDSALYLCASSLGTSSNEQYFGPGTRLTVT.

CDR3 nucleotide sequence: TGTGCCAGCAGTTATAGTCGCAATGAGCAGTTCTTC. Translation: CASSYSRNEQFF. This chain joins TRBV12-3 or TRBV12-4 and TRBJ2-1; D not resolved. This CDR3 contains 12 residues. Trimming pared 4 bases from V and 6 bases from J, leaving 7 bases between.

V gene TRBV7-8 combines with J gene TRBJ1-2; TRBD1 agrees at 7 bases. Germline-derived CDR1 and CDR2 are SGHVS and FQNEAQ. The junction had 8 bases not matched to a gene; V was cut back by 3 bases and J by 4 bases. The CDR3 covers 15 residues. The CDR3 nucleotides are TGTGCCAGCAGCTTCGGGACAGAGGTACCCTATGGCTACACCTTC. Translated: CASSFGTEVPYGYTF.

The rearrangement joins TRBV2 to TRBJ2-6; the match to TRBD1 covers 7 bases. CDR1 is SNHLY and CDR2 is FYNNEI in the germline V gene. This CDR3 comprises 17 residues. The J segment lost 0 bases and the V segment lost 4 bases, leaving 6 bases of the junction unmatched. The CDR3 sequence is CASSVTGIISGANVLTF. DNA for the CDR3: TGTGCCAGCAGTGTGACAGGGATAATCTCTGGGGCCAACGTCCTGACTTTC.

DNA of the CDR3: TGCGCCAGCAGCCGGGAGGGACAGGGGACTAACTATGGCTACACCTTC. It encodes CASSREGQGTNYGYTF. The chain recombines TRBV5-1 with TRBJ1-2; 10 nucleotides agree with TRBD1. The CDR3 length is 16 residues. Germline V lookup: CDR1 SGHRS, CDR2 YFSETQ. J lost 0 bases, V lost 4 bases, and 6 bases had no gene match.

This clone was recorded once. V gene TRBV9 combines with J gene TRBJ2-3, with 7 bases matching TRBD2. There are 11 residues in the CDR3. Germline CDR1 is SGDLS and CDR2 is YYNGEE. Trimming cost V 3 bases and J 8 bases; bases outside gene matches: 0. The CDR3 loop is CASSAGGTQYF. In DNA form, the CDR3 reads TGTGCCAGCAGCGCGGGGGGTACGCAGTATTTT.

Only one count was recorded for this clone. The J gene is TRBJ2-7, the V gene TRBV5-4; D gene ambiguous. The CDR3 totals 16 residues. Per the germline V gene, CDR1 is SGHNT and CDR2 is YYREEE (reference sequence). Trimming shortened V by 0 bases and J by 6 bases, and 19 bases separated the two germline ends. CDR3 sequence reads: CASSLGPSPRVAEQYF. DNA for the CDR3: TGTGCCAGCAGCTTGGGGCCCAGTCCCCGGGTGGCCGAGCAGTACTTC.

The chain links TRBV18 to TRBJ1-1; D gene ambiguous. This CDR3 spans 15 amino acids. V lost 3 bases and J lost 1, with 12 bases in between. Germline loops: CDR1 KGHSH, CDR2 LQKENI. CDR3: CASSPLPPRNTEAFF. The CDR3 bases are TGTGCCAGCTCACCGTTGCCACCGAGGAACACTGAAGCTTTCTTT.

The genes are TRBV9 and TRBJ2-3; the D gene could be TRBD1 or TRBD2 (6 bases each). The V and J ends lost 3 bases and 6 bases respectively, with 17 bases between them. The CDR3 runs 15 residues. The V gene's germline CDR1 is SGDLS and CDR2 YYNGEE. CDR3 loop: CASSEGGLLRDTQYF. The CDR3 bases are TGTGCCAGCAGCGAAGGGGGACTCCTCCGGGATACGCAGTATTTT.

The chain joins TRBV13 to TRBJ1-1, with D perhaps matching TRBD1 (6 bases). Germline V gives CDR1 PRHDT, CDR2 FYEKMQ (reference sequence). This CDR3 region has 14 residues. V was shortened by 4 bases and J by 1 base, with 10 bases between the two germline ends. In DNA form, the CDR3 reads TGTGCCAGCAGCTGGGACACGACGAACACTGAAGCTTTCTTT. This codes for CASSWDTTNTEAFF.